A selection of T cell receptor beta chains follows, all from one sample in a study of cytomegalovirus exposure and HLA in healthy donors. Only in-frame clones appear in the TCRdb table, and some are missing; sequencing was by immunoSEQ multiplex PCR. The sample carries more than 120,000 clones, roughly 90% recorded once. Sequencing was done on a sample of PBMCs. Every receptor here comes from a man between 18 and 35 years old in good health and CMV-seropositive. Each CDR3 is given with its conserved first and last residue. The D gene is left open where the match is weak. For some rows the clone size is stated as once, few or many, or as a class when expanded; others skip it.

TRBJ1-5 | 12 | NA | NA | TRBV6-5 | TGTGCCAGCAGTGCAGGATTGCCGCCCCAGCATTTT | CASSAGLPPQHF
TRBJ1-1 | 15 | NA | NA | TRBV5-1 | TGCGCCAGCAGCTTGGGCGGAGTCATGAACACTGAAGCTTTTTTT | CASSLGGVMNTEAFF
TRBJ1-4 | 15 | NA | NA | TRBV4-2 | TGTGCCAGCAGCCAAGAAGGGTTAGGCCGGGGAAAACTGTTTTTT | CASSQEGLGRGKLFF
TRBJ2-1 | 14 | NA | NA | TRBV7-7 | TGTGCCAGCAGCTTAGGGGTAGGGGGAACTGAGCAGTTCTTC | CASSLGVGGTEQFF
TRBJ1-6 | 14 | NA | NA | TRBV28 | TGTGCCAGCAGCCCGGGGGGTCATAATTCACCCCTCCACTTT | CASSPGGHNSPLHF
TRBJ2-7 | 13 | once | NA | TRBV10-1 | TGCGCCAGCAGTGGGAACAGGGGAGGCGAGCAGTACTTC | CASSGNRGGEQYF
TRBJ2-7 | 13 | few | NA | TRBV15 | TGTGCCACCAGCAGAGACGTGAGCTACGAGCAGTACTTC | CATSRDVSYEQYF
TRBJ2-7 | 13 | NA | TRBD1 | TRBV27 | TGTGCCAGCAGCCAGGGGGAGAACTACGAGCAGTACTTC | CASSQGENYEQYF
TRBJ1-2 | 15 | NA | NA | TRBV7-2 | TGTGCCAGCAGCTTATCATCCGGGGTTGACTATGGCTACACCTTC | CASSLSSGVDYGYTF
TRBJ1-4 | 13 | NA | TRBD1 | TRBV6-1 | TGTGCCAGCGGCGACAGGGAGCGAGAAAAACTGTTTTTT | CASGDREREKLFF
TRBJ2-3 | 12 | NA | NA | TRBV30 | TGTGCCTGGAGTTGGACTGCAGATACGCAGTATTTT | CAWSWTADTQYF
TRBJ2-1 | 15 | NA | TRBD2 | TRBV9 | TGTGCCAGCAGCGCGGGCGGGAGCTCCTACAATGAGCAGTTCTTC | CASSAGGSSYNEQFF
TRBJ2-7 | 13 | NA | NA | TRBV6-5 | TGTGCCAGCAGAGGGGTCCCCTCCTACGAGCAGTACTTC | CASRGVPSYEQYF
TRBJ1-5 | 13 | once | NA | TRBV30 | TGTGCCTGGAGCCCCGGAGGAAATCAGCCCCAGCATTTT | CAWSPGGNQPQHF
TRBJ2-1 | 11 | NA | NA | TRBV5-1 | TGCGCCAGCAGCCGGTCGGGTGAGCAGTTCTTC | CASSRSGEQFF
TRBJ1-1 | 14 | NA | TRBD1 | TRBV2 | TGTGCCAGCAAACCGGACAGGGGTACGGCTGAAGCTTTCTTT | CASKPDRGTAEAFF
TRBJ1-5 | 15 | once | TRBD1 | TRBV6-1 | TGTGCCAGCAGGACCGGGACAGGGTCTAATCAGCCCCAGCATTTT | CASRTGTGSNQPQHF
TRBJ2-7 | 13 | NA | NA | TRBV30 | TGTGCCTGGAGCCGACAGGCGGACTACGAGCAGTACTTC | CAWSRQADYEQYF
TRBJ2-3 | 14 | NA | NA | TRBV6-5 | TGTGCCAGCAGTTTCGGGACAAGAAAAGATACGCAGTATTTT | CASSFGTRKDTQYF
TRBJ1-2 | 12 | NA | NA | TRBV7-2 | TGTGCCAGCAGTCAGAGAGAGGGCGGCTACACCTTC | CASSQREGGYTF
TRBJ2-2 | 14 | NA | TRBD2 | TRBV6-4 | TGTGCCAGCAGCCGGGACTACAACACCGGGGAGCTGTTTTTT | CASSRDYNTGELFF
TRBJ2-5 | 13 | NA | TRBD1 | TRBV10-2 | TGCGCCAGCAGTGGGGGACAGCAAGAGACCCAGTACTTC | CASSGGQQETQYF